This TCR beta chain is drawn from a study of T cells in Graves' hyperthyroidism and ophthalmopathy. Study observations and caveats: Blood shared most expanded thyroid clonotypes above 0.001.

Details on this clonotype: Its antigen remains unknown.

CDR1 MDHEN and CDR2 SYDVKM come from the germline V gene. V gave up 10 bases and J gave up 4 bases; unmatched junction bases: 14. This CDR3 comprises 15 residues. Stable Graves' hyperthyroidism denoted no ophthalmopathy progression over 18 months. Pregnant or lactating patients were excluded, as were those with uncontrolled infection or other autoimmune disease. It was RNA transcripts that yielded the amplified TCR beta CDR3 regions. A set of HTBI primers served as the primers for a first-round RT-PCR of the TCR CDR3. One entry per CDR3 protein results from TCRdb running MiXCR on the multiplex PCR reads. The repertoire holds about 210,000 distinct CDR3 sequences, under 20% seen once, with around 50% in the top ten.

This TCR was sampled from a man aged 45-65 years with Graves' hyperthyroidism. This chain links TRBV28 with TRBJ2-7, with 9 bases fitting TRBD1. Sequencing used blood. The CDR3: CATLGFQTGGYEQYF. The CDR3 bases are TGTGCCACCTTGGGTTTTCAGACAGGGGGTTACGAGCAGTACTTC.